One and the same sample provided the 11 T cell receptor beta chains below, sequenced in a study of blood T cell repertoires in COVID-19. Here immunoSEQ multiplex PCR was the method, and the copy in TCRdb shows in-frame clones only, minus some. The sample includes 150,000 or so clones, roughly 89% of them seen just once. The specimen was PBMCs or T cells enriched from blood (not recorded which). The receptors stem from a man in his forties or fifties who had recovered from COVID-19.

This chain joins TRBV30 and TRBJ1-5; no clear D. Trimming stripped 4 bases from V and 1 base from J, with 8 bases between. From germline, CDR1 is GTSNPN and CDR2 SVGIG (reference sequence). This CDR3 spans 13 amino acids. CDR3 nucleotides: TGTGCCTGGACCCGGAGCAGCAATCAGCCCCAGCATTTT. This codes for CAWTRSSNQPQHF.

The chain carries TRBV9 and TRBJ2-2; possible D gene TRBD2, 6 bases. The V and J ends lost 4 bases and 0 bases respectively, with 13 bases between them. Germline V gives CDR1 SGDLS, CDR2 YYNGEE. The CDR3 loop spans 16 amino acids. The DNA for the CDR3 is TGTGCCAGCAGCATCGGGACTCTTGCGAACACCGGGGAGCTGTTTTTT. It codes for CASSIGTLANTGELFF.

The chain is built from TRBV19 and TRBJ2-7, with a weak D call TRBD2 (6 bases). With 3 bases removed from V and 3 bases from J, the gap between germline ends came to 12 bases. The germline CDR1 and CDR2 sequences are LNHDA and SQIVND (reference sequence). CDR3 size: 14 residues. In nucleotides, the CDR3 is TGTGCCAGTAGTATGCGGGATGGTCGCTACGAGCAGTACTTC. Its protein is CASSMRDGRYEQYF. Variable domain in full (rest from reference TRBV19 and TRBJ2-7): DGGITQSPKYLFRKEGQNVTLSCEQNLNHDAMYWYRQDPGQGLRLIYYSQIVNDFQKGDIAEGYSVSREKKESFPLTVTSAQKNPTAFYLCASSMRDGRYEQYFGPGTRLTVT.

The CDR3 DNA reads as TGTGCCAGTACCCCTAGCGGGTGGGGGAACACTGAAGCTTTCTTT. It is translated as CASTPSGWGNTEAFF. The chain recombines TRBV19 with TRBJ1-1; no definite D call. Trimming took off 7 bases at V and 1 base at J, with 16 bases between the two ends. The CDR3 is 15 amino acids. Germline CDR1 LNHDA, CDR2 SQIVND (reference sequence).

CDR3: CASSQDLNLADTQYF. The CDR3 DNA reads TGCGCCAGCAGCCAAGATTTGAACTTAGCAGATACGCAGTATTTT. The chain combines TRBV4-1 with TRBJ2-3; D ambiguous. Looked up from germline, CDR1 is MGHRA and CDR2 is YSYEKL. CDR3 length equals 15 residues. V lost 0 bases to trimming and J lost 4 bases, with 11 bases between them.

This rearrangement joins TRBV14 to TRBJ2-1; TRBD1 might be the D (6 bases). The CDR3 totals 13 residues. Germline-derived CDR1 and CDR2 are SGHDN and FVKESK. Between the trimmed V and J ends, which lost 4 bases and 9 bases, there was a span of 13 bases. The CDR3, as DNA: TGTGCCAGCAGCCTCCTCGGACAGAGTGAGCAGTTCTTC. Its translation is CASSLLGQSEQFF. The full variable domain, completed using reference TRBV14 and TRBJ2-1, is EAGVTQFPSHSVIEKGQTVTLRCDPISGHDNLYWYRRVMGKEIKFLLHFVKESKQDESGMPNNRFLAERTGGTYSTLKVQPAELEDSGVYFCASSLLGQSEQFFGPGTRLTVL.

The rearrangement uses TRBV19 and TRBJ1-5; D remains ambiguous. The CDR3 runs to 16 residues. V was pared by 3 bases and J by 2 bases, with 14 bases between. In germline, CDR1 is LNHDA, CDR2 SQIVND (reference sequence). The CDR3 is CASSMGYGQGNQPQHF. The DNA of the CDR3 is TGTGCCAGTAGTATGGGCTATGGGCAGGGCAATCAGCCCCAGCATTTT. Combining the CDR3 with reference TRBV19 and TRBJ1-5 gives the whole variable domain DGGITQSPKYLFRKEGQNVTLSCEQNLNHDAMYWYRQDPGQGLRLIYYSQIVNDFQKGDIAEGYSVSREKKESFPLTVTSAQKNPTAFYLCASSMGYGQGNQPQHFGDGTRLSIL.

The chain joins TRBV19 to TRBJ1-2; D perhaps matches TRBD1 (5 bases). Germline CDR1 LNHDA, CDR2 SQIVND (reference sequence). This CDR3 has 16 amino acids. V gave up 5 bases and J gave up 8 bases, with 24 bases separating them. The CDR3 region is CASSPVSVTGQGGYTF. The CDR3 DNA reads as TGTGCCAGTAGTCCGGTGTCCGTTACAGGTCAAGGCGGCTACACCTTC. The variable domain in full, completed from reference TRBV19 and TRBJ1-2, reads DGGITQSPKYLFRKEGQNVTLSCEQNLNHDAMYWYRQDPGQGLRLIYYSQIVNDFQKGDIAEGYSVSREKKESFPLTVTSAQKNPTAFYLCASSPVSVTGQGGYTFGSGTRLTVV.

The rearrangement uses TRBV6-1 and TRBJ1-1; no clear D gene. The V gene lost 7 bases and the J gene lost 7 bases, with 10 bases spanning the gap. The CDR3 totals 11 residues. Germline CDR1 MNHNS, CDR2 SASEGT. The CDR3 coding sequence is TGTGCCAGCATTCAGGTTTTTGAAGCTTTCTTT. This encodes CASIQVFEAFF.

Remarks on this clone: Other DNA sequences in the sample encode the same CDR3. The J gene is TRBJ1-2, the V gene TRBV5-1; weak D call: TRBD1 (6 bases). Germline loops: CDR1 SGHRS, CDR2 YFSETQ. V shed 1 base and J shed 5 bases, with 21 bases lying between them. This CDR3 comprises 17 residues. CDR3: CASSLRVQGRAFYGYTF. CDR3 nucleotide sequence: TGCGCCAGCAGCTTGCGGGTTCAGGGGAGGGCCTTTTATGGCTACACCTTC.

Concerning this clone: Within the sample, other DNA sequences also encode this same CDR3. This rearrangement joins TRBV2 to TRBJ1-5; TRBD1 might be the D (6 bases). Germline CDR1 SNHLY, CDR2 FYNNEI. The CDR3 loop spans 15 amino acids. Trimming took off 3 bases at V and 3 bases at J, with 12 bases between the two ends. The CDR3 reads CASSDPRGSNQPQHF. In nucleotides, the CDR3 is TGTGCCAGCAGTGATCCCAGGGGCTCCAATCAGCCCCAGCATTTT. The variable domain in full, completed from reference TRBV2 and TRBJ1-5, reads EPEVTQTPSHQVTQMGQEVILRCVPISNHLYFYWYRQILGQKVEFLVSFYNNEISEKSEIFDDQFSVERPDGSNFTLKIRSTKLEDSAMYFCASSDPRGSNQPQHFGDGTRLSIL.